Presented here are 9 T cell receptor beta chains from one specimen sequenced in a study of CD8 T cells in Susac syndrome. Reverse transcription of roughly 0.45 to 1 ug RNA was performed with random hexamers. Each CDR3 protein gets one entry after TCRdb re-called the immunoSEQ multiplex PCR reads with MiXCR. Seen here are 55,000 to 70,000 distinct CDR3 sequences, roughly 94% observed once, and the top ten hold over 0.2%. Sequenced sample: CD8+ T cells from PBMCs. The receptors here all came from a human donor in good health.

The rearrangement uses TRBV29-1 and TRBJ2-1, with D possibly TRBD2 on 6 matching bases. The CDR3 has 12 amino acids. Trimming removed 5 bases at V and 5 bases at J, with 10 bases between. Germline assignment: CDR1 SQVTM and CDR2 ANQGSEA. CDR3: CSVPPGDNEQFF. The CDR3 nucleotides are TGCAGCGTTCCTCCGGGAGACAATGAGCAGTTCTTC.

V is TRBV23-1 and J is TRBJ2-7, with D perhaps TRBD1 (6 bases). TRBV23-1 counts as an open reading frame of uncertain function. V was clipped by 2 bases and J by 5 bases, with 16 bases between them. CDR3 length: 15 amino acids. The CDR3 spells CASSQTGKPTDEQYF. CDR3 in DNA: TGCGCCAGCAGTCAAACAGGGAAGCCAACGGACGAGCAGTACTTC.

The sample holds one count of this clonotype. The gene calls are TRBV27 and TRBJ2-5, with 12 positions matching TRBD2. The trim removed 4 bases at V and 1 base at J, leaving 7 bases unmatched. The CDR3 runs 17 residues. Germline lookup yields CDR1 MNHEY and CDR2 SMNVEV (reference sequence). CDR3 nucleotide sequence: TGTGCCAGCAGTTACTCCGGACTAGCGGGGTCCCAAGAGACCCAGTACTTC. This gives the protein CASSYSGLAGSQETQYF.

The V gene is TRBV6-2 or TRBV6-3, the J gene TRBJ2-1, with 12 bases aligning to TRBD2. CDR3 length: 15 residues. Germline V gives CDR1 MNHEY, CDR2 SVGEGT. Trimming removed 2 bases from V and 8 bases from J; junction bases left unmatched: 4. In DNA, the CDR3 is TGTGCCAGCAGTTACCCTAGCGGGGGGGCGTATGAGCAGTTCTTC. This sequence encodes CASSYPSGGAYEQFF.

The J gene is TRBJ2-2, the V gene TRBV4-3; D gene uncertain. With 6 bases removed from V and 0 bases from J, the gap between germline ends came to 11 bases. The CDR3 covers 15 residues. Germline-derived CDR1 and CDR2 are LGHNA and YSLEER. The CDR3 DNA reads TGCGCCAGCAGTCCCACGGTATCGAACACCGGGGAGCTGTTTTTT. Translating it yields CASSPTVSNTGELFF.

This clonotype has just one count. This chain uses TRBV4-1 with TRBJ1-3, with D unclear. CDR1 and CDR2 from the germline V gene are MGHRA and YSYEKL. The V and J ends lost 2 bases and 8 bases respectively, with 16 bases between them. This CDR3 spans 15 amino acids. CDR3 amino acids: CASSQFDAGRDTIYF. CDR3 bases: TGCGCCAGCAGCCAATTCGACGCGGGAAGGGACACCATATATTTT.

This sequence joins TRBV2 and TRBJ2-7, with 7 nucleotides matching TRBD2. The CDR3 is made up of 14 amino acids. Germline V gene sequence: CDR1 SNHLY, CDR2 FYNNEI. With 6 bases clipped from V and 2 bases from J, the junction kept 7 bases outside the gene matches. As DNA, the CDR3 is TGTGCCAGCAGCCCCGGGGGGAACACCTACGAGCAGTACTTC. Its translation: CASSPGGNTYEQYF.

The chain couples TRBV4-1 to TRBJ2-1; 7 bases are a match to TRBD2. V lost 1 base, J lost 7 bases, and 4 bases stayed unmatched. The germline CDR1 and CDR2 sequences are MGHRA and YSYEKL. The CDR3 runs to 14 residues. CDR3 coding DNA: TGCGCCAGCAGCCAAGTACCCGGGGGGAATGAGCAGTTCTTC. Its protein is CASSQVPGGNEQFF.

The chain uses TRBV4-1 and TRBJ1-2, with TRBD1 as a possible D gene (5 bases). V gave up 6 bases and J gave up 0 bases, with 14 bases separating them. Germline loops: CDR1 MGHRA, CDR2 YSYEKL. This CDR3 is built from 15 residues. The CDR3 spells CASSEWSGPNYGYTF. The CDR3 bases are TGCGCCAGCAGTGAGTGGTCGGGACCTAACTATGGCTACACCTTC.